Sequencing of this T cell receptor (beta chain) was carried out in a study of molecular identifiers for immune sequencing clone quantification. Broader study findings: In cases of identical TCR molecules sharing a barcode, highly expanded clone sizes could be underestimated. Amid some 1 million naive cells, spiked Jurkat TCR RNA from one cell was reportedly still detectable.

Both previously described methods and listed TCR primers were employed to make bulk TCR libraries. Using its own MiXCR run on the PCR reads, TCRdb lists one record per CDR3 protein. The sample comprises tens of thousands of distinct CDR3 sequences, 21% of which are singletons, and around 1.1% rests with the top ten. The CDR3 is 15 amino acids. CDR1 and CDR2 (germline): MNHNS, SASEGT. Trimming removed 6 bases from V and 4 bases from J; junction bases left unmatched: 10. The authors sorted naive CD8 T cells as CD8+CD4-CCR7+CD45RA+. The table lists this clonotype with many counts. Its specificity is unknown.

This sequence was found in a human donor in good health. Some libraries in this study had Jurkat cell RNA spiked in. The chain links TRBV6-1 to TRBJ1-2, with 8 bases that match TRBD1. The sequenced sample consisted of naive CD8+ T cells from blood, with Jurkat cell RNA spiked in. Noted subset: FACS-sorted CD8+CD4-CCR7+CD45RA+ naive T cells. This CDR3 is CASRDRDFVGYGYTF. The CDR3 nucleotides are TGTGCCAGCAGGGACAGGGATTTTGTCGGCTATGGCTACACCTTC.